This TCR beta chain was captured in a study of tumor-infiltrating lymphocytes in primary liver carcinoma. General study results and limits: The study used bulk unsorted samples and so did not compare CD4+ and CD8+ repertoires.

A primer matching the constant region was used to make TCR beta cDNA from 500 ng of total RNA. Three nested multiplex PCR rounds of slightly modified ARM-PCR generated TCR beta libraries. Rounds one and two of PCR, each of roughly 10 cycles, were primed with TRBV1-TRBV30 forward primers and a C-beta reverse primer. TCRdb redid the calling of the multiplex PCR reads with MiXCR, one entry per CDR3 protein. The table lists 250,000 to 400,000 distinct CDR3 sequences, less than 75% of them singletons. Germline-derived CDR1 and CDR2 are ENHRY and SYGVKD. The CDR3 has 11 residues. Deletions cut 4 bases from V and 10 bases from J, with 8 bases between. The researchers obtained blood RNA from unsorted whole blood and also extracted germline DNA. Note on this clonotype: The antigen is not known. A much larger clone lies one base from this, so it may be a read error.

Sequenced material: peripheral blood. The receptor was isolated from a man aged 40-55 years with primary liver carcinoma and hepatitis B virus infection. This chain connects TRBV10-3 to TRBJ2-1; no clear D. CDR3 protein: CAISVSEEQFF. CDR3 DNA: TGTGCCATCAGTGTGAGCGAAGAGCAGTTCTTC.